Sequencing of this T cell receptor (beta chain) was carried out in a study of CD4+ T cells in melanoma. Study-wide points: CD8+ T cell, macrophage and B cell function reportedly correlated with neoantigen-specific CD4+ T cells. Diverse differentiation states were reported for melanoma neoantigen-specific CD4+ T cells.

Only in-frame clones appear in the TCRdb table, and some are missing; sequencing was by immunoSEQ multiplex PCR. The sample contains fewer than 150,000 clones, around 90% of which appear only once. In the case of this clone: Antigen unknown.

Germline loops: CDR1 MNHEY, CDR2 SMNVEV (reference sequence). V was clipped by 4 bases and J by 6 bases, with 16 bases between them. The CDR3 runs 14 residues. The chain carries TRBV27 and TRBJ2-7, with a weak D call TRBD1 (6 bases). The TCR was taken from a human donor with melanoma. The DNA of the CDR3 is TGTGCCAGCAGTTCGTCGATCGACAGGAGCGAGCAGTACTTC. It is translated as CASSSSIDRSEQYF.